This record looks at one T cell receptor beta chain sequence and its context. In the original analysis: Using reference gene primer amplification, nucleated cell counts were estimated. Profiling relied on immunoSEQ multiplex PCR, and the TCRdb table lists in-frame clones only, not all of them. V and J calls plus clone size are reproduced from that table; the DNA served to infer D and trimming. The table shows 100,000 or so clones, with around nine tenths occurring only once. This sample is part of a study of blood T cell repertoires in COVID-19. On the study more broadly: The United States, Italy and Spain supplied acute and convalescent COVID-19 samples. Sources were T cells, B-cell-depleted T cells, or PBMCs; the material itself was cDNA or gDNA.

V shed 5 bases and J shed 8 bases, with 12 bases lying between them. Germline V gene lookup returns CDR1 KGHSH and CDR2 LQKENI. CDR3 size: 13 residues. Sequenced material: peripheral blood. The chain combines TRBV18 with TRBJ2-2, with D tentatively TRBD1 (5 bases). The sequence came from a middle-aged man with active COVID-19. The CDR3 nucleotides are TGTGCCAGCTCAAAGGGGCCCACGGGGGAGCTGTTTTTT. Its protein is CASSKGPTGELFF.